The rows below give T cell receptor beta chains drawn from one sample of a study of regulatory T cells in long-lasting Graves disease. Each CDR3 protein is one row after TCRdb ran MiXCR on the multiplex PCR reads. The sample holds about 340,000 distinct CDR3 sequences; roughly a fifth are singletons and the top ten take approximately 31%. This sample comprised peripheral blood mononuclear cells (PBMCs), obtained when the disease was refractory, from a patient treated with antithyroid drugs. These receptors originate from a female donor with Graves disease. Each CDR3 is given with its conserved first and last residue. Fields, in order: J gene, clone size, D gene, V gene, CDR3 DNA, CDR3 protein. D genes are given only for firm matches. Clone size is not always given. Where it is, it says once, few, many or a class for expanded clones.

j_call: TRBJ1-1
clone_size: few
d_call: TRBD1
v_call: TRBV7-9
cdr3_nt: TGTGCCAGCAGCTTAGCCCAACTCCGACAGGGTCGAACTGAAGCTTTCTTT
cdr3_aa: CASSLAQLRQGRTEAFF

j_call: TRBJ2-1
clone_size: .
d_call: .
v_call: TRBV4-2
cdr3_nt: TGTGCCAGCAGCCAAGATCTGACGAGGTACAATGAGCAGTTCTTC
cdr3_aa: CASSQDLTRYNEQFF

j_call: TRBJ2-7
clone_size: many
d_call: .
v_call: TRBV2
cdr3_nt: TGTGCCGGAGGGGACACTCCCTACGAGCAGTACTTC
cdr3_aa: CAGGDTPYEQYF

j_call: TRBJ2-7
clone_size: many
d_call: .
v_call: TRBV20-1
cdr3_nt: TGCAGTGCTAGAGTCCCAGGAGCCTACGAGCAGTACTTC
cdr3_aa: CSARVPGAYEQYF

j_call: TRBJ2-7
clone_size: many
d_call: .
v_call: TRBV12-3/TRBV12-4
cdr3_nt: TGTGCCAGCAGTTTCTCCCTGATTTACGAGCAGTACTTC
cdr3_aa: CASSFSLIYEQYF

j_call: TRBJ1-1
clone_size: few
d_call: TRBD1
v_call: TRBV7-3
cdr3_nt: TGTGCCAGCAGCTTAAATCCCTCAGGGGGACTCACTGAAGCTTTCTTT
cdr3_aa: CASSLNPSGGLTEAFF

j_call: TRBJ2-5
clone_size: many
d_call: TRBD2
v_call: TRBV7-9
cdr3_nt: TGTGCCAGCAGCCTACCGGGACTAGCGTTTGAGACCCAGTACTTC
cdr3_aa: CASSLPGLAFETQYF

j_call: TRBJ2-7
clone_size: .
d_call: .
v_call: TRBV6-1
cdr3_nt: TGTGCCAGCAGTGAAGAATGGCTTAGGACCTACGAGCAGTACTTC
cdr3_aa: CASSEEWLRTYEQYF

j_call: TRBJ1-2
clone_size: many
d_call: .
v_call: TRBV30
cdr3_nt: TGTGCCTGGAGTCCCAAACCCAGGATCAATGGCTACACCTTC
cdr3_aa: CAWSPKPRINGYTF

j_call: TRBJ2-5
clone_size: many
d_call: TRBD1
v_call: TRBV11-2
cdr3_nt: TGTGCCAGCAGCCCGCCGACAGGGGGCGGAGAGACCCAGTACTTC
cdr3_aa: CASSPPTGGGETQYF

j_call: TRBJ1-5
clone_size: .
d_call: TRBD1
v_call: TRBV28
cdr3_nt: TGTGCCAGCAGAGACAGGGGGAAGAGAAATCAGCCCCAGCATTTT
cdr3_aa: CASRDRGKRNQPQHF

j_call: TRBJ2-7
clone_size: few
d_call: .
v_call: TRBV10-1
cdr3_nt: TGCGCCAGCACTCCGGGGCAGGGGCCCTACGAGCAGTACTTC
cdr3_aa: CASTPGQGPYEQYF

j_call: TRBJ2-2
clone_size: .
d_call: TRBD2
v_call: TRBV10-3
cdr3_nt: TGTGCCAGCTCTTCAGCGGGACTGAACACCGGGGAGCTGTTTTTT
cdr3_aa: CASSSAGLNTGELFF

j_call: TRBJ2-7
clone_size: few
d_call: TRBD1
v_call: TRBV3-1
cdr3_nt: TGTGCCAGCAGCCCCACGGGACAGTATGGCGAGCAGTACTTC
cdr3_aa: CASSPTGQYGEQYF

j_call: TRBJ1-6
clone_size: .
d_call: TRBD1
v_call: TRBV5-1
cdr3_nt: TGCGCCAGCAGCTTGGAAGGGGGCTCCGATAATTCACCCCTCCACTTT
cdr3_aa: CASSLEGGSDNSPLHF

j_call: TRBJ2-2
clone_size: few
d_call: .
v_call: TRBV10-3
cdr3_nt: TGTGCCATCAGTGAGTCAGTGCACACCGGGGAGCTGTTTTTT
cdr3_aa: CAISESVHTGELFF

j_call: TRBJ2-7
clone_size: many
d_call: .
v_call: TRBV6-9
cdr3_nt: TGTGCCAGCAGTTACTCTACCCAGGCTCGCCGGCAGTACTTC
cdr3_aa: CASSYSTQARRQYF

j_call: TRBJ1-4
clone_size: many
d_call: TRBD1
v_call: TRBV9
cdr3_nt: TGTGCCAGCAGCAACCGGGACAGGGGTGAAAAACTGTTTTTT
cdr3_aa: CASSNRDRGEKLFF

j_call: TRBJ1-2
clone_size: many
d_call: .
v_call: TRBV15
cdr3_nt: TGTGCCACCAGCAGAGATTCATCGCCAGGGACGGCTGGCTACACCTTC
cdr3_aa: CATSRDSSPGTAGYTF

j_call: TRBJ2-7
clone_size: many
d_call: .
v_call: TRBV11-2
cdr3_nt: TGTGCCAGCAGCTCTACCCGGCATCTGGGGGAGCAGTACTTC
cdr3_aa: CASSSTRHLGEQYF

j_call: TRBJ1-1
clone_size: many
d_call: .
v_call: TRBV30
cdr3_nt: TGTGCCTGGAGTCCCGGGGCTTTCTTT
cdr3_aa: CAWSPGAFF

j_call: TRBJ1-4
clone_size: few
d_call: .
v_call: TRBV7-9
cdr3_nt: TGTGCCAGCAGCTCCGCCCCTCGGGGGGCGGGAGAAAAACTGTTTTTT
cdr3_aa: CASSSAPRGAGEKLFF

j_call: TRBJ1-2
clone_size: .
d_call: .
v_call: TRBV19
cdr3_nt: TGTGCCAGTAGGGGTCACTGGAAGAACTATGGCTACACCTTC
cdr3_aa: CASRGHWKNYGYTF

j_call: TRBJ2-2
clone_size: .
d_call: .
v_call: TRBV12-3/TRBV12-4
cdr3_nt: TGTGCCAGCAGTTTCGGACAGACAGCCGGGGCCGGGGAGCTGTTTTTT
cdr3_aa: CASSFGQTAGAGELFF

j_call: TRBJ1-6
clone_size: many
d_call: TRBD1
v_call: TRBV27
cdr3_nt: TGTGCCAGCAGTTTCCGGGACAGAAGTAATTCACCCCTCCACTTT
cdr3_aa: CASSFRDRSNSPLHF

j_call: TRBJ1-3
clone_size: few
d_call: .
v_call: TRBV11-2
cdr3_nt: TGTGCCAGCAGCTTATGGGGTACCTCTGGAAACACCATATATTTT
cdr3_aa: CASSLWGTSGNTIYF

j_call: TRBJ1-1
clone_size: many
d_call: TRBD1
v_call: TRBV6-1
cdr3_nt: TGTGCCAGCAGTCCGGACAGGGACACTGAAGCTTTCTTT
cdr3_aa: CASSPDRDTEAFF

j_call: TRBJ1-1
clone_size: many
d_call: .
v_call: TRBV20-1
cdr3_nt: TGCAGTGCTAGACCCGAGTTGAACACTGAAGCTTTCTTT
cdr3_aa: CSARPELNTEAFF

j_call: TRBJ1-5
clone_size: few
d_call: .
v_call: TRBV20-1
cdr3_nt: TGCAGTGCTAGAGATGGGTGGGACCAGCCCCAGCATTTT
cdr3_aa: CSARDGWDQPQHF

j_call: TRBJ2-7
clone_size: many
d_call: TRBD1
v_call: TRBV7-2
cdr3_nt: TGTGCCAGCAGCCTCTCAGGGACAGTCCCAAGGACCTACGAGCAGTACTTC
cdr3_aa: CASSLSGTVPRTYEQYF

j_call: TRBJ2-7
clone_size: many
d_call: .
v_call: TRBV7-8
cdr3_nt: TGTGCCAGCAGCTGGGGCAGCTCCTACGAGCAGTACTTC
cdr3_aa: CASSWGSSYEQYF

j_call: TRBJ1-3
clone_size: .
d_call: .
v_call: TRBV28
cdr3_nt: TGTGCCAGCAGACCCCATGGACGGGTCTCATCTGGAAACACCATATATTTT
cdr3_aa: CASRPHGRVSSGNTIYF

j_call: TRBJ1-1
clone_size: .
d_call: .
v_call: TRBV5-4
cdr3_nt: TGTGCCAGCAGCCGAGGCGGGTACAGTGAAGCTTTCTTT
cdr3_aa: CASSRGGYSEAFF

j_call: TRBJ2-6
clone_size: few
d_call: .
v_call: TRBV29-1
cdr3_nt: TGCAGCGTTGGCCTCTCTGGGGCCAACGTCCTGACTTTC
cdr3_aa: CSVGLSGANVLTF

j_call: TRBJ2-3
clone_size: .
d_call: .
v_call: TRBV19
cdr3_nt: TGTGCCAGTAGTATTCTGGCGGCCCAAGGACATGATACGCAGTATTTT
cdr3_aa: CASSILAAQGHDTQYF

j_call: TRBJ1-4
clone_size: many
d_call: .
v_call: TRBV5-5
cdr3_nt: TGTGCCAGCAGCTTGGTCCCGCTAGGGGAAAAACTGTTTTTT
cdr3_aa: CASSLVPLGEKLFF

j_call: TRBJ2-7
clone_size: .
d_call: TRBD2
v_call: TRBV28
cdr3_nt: TGTGCCAGCAGTTCTGAGGGACTAGCAGTCTACGAGCAGTACTTC
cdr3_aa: CASSSEGLAVYEQYF

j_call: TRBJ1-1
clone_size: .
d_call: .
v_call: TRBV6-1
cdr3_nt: TGTGCCAGCATCAAAGGGTCTGCGAACACTGAAGCTTTCTTT
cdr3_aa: CASIKGSANTEAFF

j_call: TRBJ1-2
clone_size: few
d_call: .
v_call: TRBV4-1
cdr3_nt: TGCGCCAGCAGCCAAGGGTCGGTGCAAAGCGGCTACACCTTC
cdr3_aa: CASSQGSVQSGYTF

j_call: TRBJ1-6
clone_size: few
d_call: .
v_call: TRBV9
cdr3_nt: TGTGCCAGCAGCGCCCCGGGCGGAACTAATTCACCCCTCCACTTT
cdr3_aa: CASSAPGGTNSPLHF

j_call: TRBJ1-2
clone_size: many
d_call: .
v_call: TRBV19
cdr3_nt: TGTGCCAGTACCCAGAGGGGGGGCGCGATCCCCATCAGCTATGGCTACACCTTC
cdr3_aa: CASTQRGGAIPISYGYTF

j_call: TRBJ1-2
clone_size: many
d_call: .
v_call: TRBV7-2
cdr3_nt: TGTGCCAGCAGCTTCAGGGAGTATGGCTACACCTTC
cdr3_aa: CASSFREYGYTF

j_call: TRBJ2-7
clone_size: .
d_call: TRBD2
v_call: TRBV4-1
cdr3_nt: TGCGCCAGCAGCCAGCCTAGCGGGAGGTACGAGCAGTACTTC
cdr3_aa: CASSQPSGRYEQYF

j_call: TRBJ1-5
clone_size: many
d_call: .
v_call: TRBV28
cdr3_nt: TGTGCCAGCAGACTCGTCGGCAATCAGCCCCAGCATTTT
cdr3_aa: CASRLVGNQPQHF

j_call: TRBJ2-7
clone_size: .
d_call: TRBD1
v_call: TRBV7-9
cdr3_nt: TGTGCCAGCAGCTCAGGGACAGGGCGAGAAGGCGAGCAGTACTTC
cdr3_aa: CASSSGTGREGEQYF

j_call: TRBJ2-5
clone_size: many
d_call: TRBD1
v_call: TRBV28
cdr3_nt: TGTGCCAGCAGTTTACCCGGGACAGGGGACGGGGAGACCCAGTACTTC
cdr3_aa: CASSLPGTGDGETQYF

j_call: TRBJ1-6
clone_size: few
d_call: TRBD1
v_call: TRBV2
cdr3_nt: TGTGCCAGCAGTGAGGGACAGGTGCCCTATAATTCACCCCTCCACTTT
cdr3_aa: CASSEGQVPYNSPLHF

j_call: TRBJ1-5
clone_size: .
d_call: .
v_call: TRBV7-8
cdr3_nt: TGTGCCAGCAGCTTAGCCCGAGCGGTGAGGAATCAGCCCCAGCATTTT
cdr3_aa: CASSLARAVRNQPQHF

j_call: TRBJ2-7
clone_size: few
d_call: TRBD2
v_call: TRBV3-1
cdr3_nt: TGTGCCAGCAGCCAAGGGGACCGGGACTATACGGGAGGCGAGCAGTACTTC
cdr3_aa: CASSQGDRDYTGGEQYF

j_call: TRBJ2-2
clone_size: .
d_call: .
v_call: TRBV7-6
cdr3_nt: TGTGCCAGCAGCTTAAATCCACACACCGGGGAGCTGTTTTTT
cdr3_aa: CASSLNPHTGELFF

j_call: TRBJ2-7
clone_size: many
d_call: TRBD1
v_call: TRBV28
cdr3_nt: TGTGCCAGCAAGGGGGACAGAGCCTACGAGCAGTACTTC
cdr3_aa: CASKGDRAYEQYF

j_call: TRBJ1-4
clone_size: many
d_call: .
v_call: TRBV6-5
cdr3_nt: TGTGCCAGCAGTTACAACGAAAAACTGTTTTTT
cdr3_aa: CASSYNEKLFF

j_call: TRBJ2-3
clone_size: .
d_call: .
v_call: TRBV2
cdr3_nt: TGTGCCAGCAGTACCGGGACACTAAGCACAGATACGCAGTATTTT
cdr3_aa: CASSTGTLSTDTQYF

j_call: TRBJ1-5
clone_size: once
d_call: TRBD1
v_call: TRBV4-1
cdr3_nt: TGCGCCAGCCAAGGACAGGGGCGGTATCAGCCCCAGCATTTT
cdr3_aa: CASQGQGRYQPQHF

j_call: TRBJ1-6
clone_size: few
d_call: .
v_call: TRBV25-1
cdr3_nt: TGTGCCAGCAGTGTTCGGAGTAATTCACCCCTCCACTTT
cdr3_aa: CASSVRSNSPLHF

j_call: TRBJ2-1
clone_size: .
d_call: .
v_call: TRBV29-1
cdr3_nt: TGCAGCGCTGCCCCAGGGCCCAAGCAGTTCTTC
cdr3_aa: CSAAPGPKQFF

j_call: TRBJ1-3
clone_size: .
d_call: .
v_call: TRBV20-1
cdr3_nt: TGCAGTGCTAGAATGATGAGTAATAGAGACACCATATATTTT
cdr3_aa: CSARMMSNRDTIYF

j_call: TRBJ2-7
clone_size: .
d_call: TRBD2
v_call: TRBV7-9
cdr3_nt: TGTGCCAGCAGCTTGGTCGGTGCGGGGGGGCTTGAGCAGTACTTC
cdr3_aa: CASSLVGAGGLEQYF

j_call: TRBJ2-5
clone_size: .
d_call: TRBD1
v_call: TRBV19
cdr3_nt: TGTGCCAGTAGTATCGGTCCAGGGGGCCCTGTTTTGGAGACCCAGTACTTC
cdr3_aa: CASSIGPGGPVLETQYF